The clone carrying this T cell receptor (beta chain) has only a few counts. This record comes from a study of identical twins. In TCRdb, the 5' RACE reads were re-called with MiXCR into one record per CDR3 protein. Here the sample spans 600,000 to 800,000 distinct CDR3 sequences, 21% being singletons. Per the germline V gene, CDR1 is SGHRS and CDR2 is YFSETQ. The CDR3 covers 14 residues. V lost 4 bases to trimming and J lost 8 bases; unmatched junction nucleotides: 9. A further study also used this sample, focusing on T cells expressing NK-cell markers. That source adds: Top CD8+ clonotypes included the dominant CD3+CD56+NKG2C+ clonotypes in several donors.

What was sequenced was PBMCs. The receptor comes from a woman between 18 and 29 years old in good health. The rearrangement uses TRBV5-1 and TRBJ2-1; 7 nucleotides agree with TRBD2. This chain's CDR3 is CASSHGLVSDEQFF. CDR3 nucleotides: TGCGCCAGCAGCCACGGACTAGTTAGCGATGAGCAGTTCTTC.